This T cell receptor beta chain was retrieved from a study of OX40 agonist ivuxolimab in advanced cancers. This CDR3 contains 10 residues. The germline CDR1 and CDR2 sequences are SGDLS and YYNGEE. V was trimmed by 6 bases and J by 4 bases, leaving 4 bases between them. Generated by immunoSEQ multiplex PCR, the TCRdb table keeps only in-frame clones and is missing some. The table has 50,000 to 60,000 clones, about 80% seen once. Notes on this clone: Its target is not known.

General study findings and limits: The average count of expanded clones was higher among CD8+ T cells than among CD4+.

This chain links TRBV9 with TRBJ1-2; no reliable D call. This TCR was sampled from an adult with an advanced solid tumor such as melanoma, head and neck, liver or kidney cancer. This specimen consisted of CD4+ or CD8+ T cells sorted from blood, obtained in a trial of the OX40 agonist ivuxolimab. CDR3 in DNA: TGTGCCAGCAAAGGCTATGGCTACACCTTC. It specifies CASKGYGYTF.